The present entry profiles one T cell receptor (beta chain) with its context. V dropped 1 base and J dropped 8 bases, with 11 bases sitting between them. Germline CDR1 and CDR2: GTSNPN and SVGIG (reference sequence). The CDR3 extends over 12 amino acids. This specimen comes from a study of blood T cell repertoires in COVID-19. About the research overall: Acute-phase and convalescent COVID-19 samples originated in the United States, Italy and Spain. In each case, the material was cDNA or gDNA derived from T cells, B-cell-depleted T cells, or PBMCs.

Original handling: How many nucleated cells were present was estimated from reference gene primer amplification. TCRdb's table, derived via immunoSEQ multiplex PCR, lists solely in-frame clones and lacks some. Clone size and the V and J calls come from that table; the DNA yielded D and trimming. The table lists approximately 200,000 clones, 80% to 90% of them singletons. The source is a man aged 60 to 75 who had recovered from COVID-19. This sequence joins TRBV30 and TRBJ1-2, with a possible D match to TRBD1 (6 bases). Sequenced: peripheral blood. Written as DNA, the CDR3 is TGTGCCTGGAGTGGTGGGGGCGACGGCTACACCTTC. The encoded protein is CAWSGGGDGYTF.